The clone carrying this T cell receptor beta chain was counted once. The V gene lost 1 base and the J gene lost 8 bases, with 24 bases spanning the gap. The length of the CDR3 is 18 residues. CDR1 is MDHEN and CDR2 is SYDVKM in the germline V gene. The record originates from a study of control samples from healthy donors and cancer patients. The data were produced by immunoSEQ multiplex PCR, yet TCRdb's version contains in-frame clones alone and is incomplete. The profile shows under 150,000 clones, approximately 89% of them singletons. The specimen was blood. The clonotype comes from a man aged 55 to 70 in good health. The J gene is TRBJ2-1, the V gene TRBV28; no definite D call. The CDR3: CASSLYTPSQKEGYEQFF. The CDR3 DNA follows: TGTGCCAGCAGTTTATATACCCCTTCCCAGAAGGAAGGATATGAGCAGTTCTTC. The entire variable domain, with the rest obtained from reference TRBV28 and TRBJ2-1, is as follows: DVKVTQSSRYLVKRTGEKVFLECVQDMDHENMFWYRQDPGLGLRLIYFSYDVKMKEKGDIPEGYSVSREKKERFSLILESASTNQTSMYLCASSLYTPSQKEGYEQFFGPGTRLTVL.